Listed below are T cell receptor beta chains from one sample, sequenced in a study of response to subunit inactivated influenza vaccine. TCRdb re-called the RT-PCR reads with MiXCR, one entry per CDR3 protein. The profile shows about 160,000 distinct CDR3 sequences, 11% of them singletons. The source material was non-naive T cells sorted from PBMCs, sampled about 40 days after vaccination. The receptors here all came from a man aged 50-59 years who received an inactivated influenza vaccine. Each CDR3 is given with its conserved first and last residue. Each record gives: clone size, V gene, J gene, D gene, CDR3 DNA, CDR3 protein. The D gene is left open where the match is weak. Clone size is not always given. Where it is, it says once, few, many or a class for expanded clones.

abundance: many
v_gene: TRBV5-6
j_gene: TRBJ1-3
d_gene: NA
CDR3nt: TGTGCCAGCAGATTTGGGATCCAGGGATGGGGATCTGGAAACACCATATATTTT
CDR3aa: CASRFGIQGWGSGNTIYF

abundance: NA
v_gene: TRBV7-9
j_gene: TRBJ1-2
d_gene: NA
CDR3nt: TGTGCCAGCAGCGGGGGGGGCAGGGCAGACTATGGCTACACCTTC
CDR3aa: CASSGGGRADYGYTF

abundance: few
v_gene: TRBV20-1
j_gene: TRBJ1-5
d_gene: NA
CDR3nt: TGCAGTGCTAGCGGCAGTAGCAATCAGCCCCAGCATTTT
CDR3aa: CSASGSSNQPQHF

abundance: few
v_gene: TRBV2
j_gene: TRBJ2-1
d_gene: TRBD2
CDR3nt: TGTGCCAGCAGCCTTAGCGGGAGGGCCGTCTATGAGCAGTTCTTC
CDR3aa: CASSLSGRAVYEQFF

abundance: NA
v_gene: TRBV6-5
j_gene: TRBJ1-1
d_gene: TRBD1
CDR3nt: TGTGCCGGCAGTTACGAGGCAGGGGGAAAGGCTTTCTTT
CDR3aa: CAGSYEAGGKAFF

abundance: few
v_gene: TRBV16
j_gene: TRBJ2-7
d_gene: TRBD1
CDR3nt: TGTGCCAGCAGCCCGTTTGGGACAGGGTTATACGAGCAGTACTTC
CDR3aa: CASSPFGTGLYEQYF

abundance: many
v_gene: TRBV4-3
j_gene: TRBJ1-2
d_gene: NA
CDR3nt: TGCGCCAGCAGCCAAGACCGTAACTATGGCTACACCTTC
CDR3aa: CASSQDRNYGYTF

abundance: many
v_gene: TRBV5-1
j_gene: TRBJ2-1
d_gene: TRBD1
CDR3nt: TGCGCCAGCAGCCCCCGGACAGGTGCGGCCAATGAGCAGTTCTTC
CDR3aa: CASSPRTGAANEQFF

abundance: NA
v_gene: TRBV4-3
j_gene: TRBJ2-7
d_gene: NA
CDR3nt: TGCGCCAGCAGCCAGGCCTGGGGCACCTCCTACGAGCAGTACTTC
CDR3aa: CASSQAWGTSYEQYF

abundance: many
v_gene: TRBV4-1
j_gene: TRBJ2-2
d_gene: NA
CDR3nt: TGCGCCAGCAGCCAAGATTCGGGGGTCTACCGGGAGCTGTTTTTT
CDR3aa: CASSQDSGVYRELFF

abundance: many
v_gene: TRBV5-4
j_gene: TRBJ2-5
d_gene: TRBD1
CDR3nt: TGTGCCAGCAGCCAAATCGACAGGGATTGGAGAGAGACCCAGTACTTC
CDR3aa: CASSQIDRDWRETQYF

abundance: NA
v_gene: TRBV27
j_gene: TRBJ2-1
d_gene: NA
CDR3nt: TGTGCCAGCAGTACGGGACTGGCCACCTACAATGAGCAGTTCTTC
CDR3aa: CASSTGLATYNEQFF

abundance: few
v_gene: TRBV12-3/TRBV12-4
j_gene: TRBJ2-1
d_gene: TRBD2
CDR3nt: TGTGCCAGCAGTTTAAAGGTCGCCTTTAGCGGGCCATCCAATGAGCAGTTCTTC
CDR3aa: CASSLKVAFSGPSNEQFF

abundance: NA
v_gene: TRBV10-3
j_gene: TRBJ1-2
d_gene: TRBD1
CDR3nt: TGTGCCATCCAGGGACAGGGGGCCTATGGCTACACCTTC
CDR3aa: CAIQGQGAYGYTF